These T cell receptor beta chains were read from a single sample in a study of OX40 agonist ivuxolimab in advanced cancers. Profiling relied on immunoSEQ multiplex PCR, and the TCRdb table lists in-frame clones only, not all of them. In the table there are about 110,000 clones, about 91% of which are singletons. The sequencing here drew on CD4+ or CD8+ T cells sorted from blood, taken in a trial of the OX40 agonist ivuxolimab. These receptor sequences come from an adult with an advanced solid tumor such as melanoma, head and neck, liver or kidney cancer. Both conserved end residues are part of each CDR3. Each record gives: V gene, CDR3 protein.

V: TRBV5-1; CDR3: CASSLGNTGELFF
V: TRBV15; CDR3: CATSHVAKETQYF
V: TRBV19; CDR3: CASSIGGTWNPQHF
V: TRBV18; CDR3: CASSPQGASTGELFF
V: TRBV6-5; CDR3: CASSYSMGSDTQYF
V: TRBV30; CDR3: CAWRGGGYEQYF
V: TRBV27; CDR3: CASGTGGGVEQPQHF
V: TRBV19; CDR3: CASSIAGLAGFDTGELFF
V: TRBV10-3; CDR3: CAISDQIKGEQFF
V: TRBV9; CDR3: CASSVGLAGVGNEQFF
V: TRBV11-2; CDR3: CASSLEGQGAFNYGYTF
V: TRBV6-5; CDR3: CASSYSAGGFYEQYF
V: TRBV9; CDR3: CASSVHFTASGYTF